The rows below give T cell receptor beta chains drawn from one sample of a study of T cells in tuberculosis. Produced via immunoSEQ multiplex PCR; TCRdb's table is partial and in-frame only. The sample lists 25,000 to 35,000 clones; about 85% were seen once. Sequencing was performed on PBMCs, taken at tuberculosis diagnosis. These TCRs come from an adult with tuberculosis. Each CDR3 is given with its conserved first and last residue. The D gene is left open where the match is weak. Rows may omit the clone size; those that give it use once, few, many or a size class.

NA | 12 | TRBJ2-7 | TRBV14 | NA | CASSQAPSEQYF | TGTGCCAGCAGCCAAGCCCCCTCAGAACAGTACTTC
few | 15 | TRBJ2-1 | TRBV9 | TRBD1 | CASSATGTGWNEQFF | TGTGCCAGCAGCGCCACCGGGACAGGGTGGAATGAGCAGTTCTTC
NA | 20 | TRBJ2-7 | TRBV23-1 | NA | CASSHHQTGGSGRRVDEQYF | TGCGCCAGCAGTCACCACCAAACAGGGGGCAGCGGGAGGCGGGTGGACGAGCAGTACTTC
NA | 13 | TRBJ1-2 | TRBV18 | NA | CASSPSRQMDYTF | TGTGCCAGCTCACCATCCCGACAAATGGACTACACCTTC
NA | 11 | TRBJ2-7 | TRBV28 | TRBD2 | CAIRGVYEQYF | TGTGCCATCCGGGGGGTCTACGAGCAGTACTTC
NA | 16 | TRBJ1-2 | TRBV6-6 | TRBD1 | CASSYSRTGWDYGYTF | TGTGCCAGCAGTTACTCCCGGACAGGGTGGGACTATGGCTACACCTTC
NA | 13 | TRBJ2-1 | TRBV30 | NA | CAWSSGRVNEQFF | TGTGCCTGGAGTAGCGGGCGAGTCAATGAGCAGTTCTTC
NA | 16 | TRBJ2-3 | TRBV4-3 | NA | CASSQELGGVFDTQYF | TGCGCCAGCAGCCAAGAACTGGGCGGGGTCTTCGATACGCAGTATTTT
NA | 14 | TRBJ2-3 | TRBV5-1 | NA | CASSLSGSADTQYF | TGCGCCAGCAGCTTGAGTGGGAGTGCAGATACGCAGTATTTT
NA | 16 | TRBJ1-2 | TRBV6-5 | TRBD1 | CASSYGTVIGTYGYTF | TGTGCCAGCAGTTACGGGACAGTCATAGGGACCTATGGCTACACCTTC
NA | 17 | TRBJ2-1 | TRBV29-1 | TRBD2 | CSVEEGTSGIRYNEQFF | TGCAGCGTTGAAGAAGGGACTAGCGGGATCCGCTACAATGAGCAGTTCTTC
once | 18 | TRBJ2-3 | TRBV5-4 | NA | CASSREGPRLSSTDTQYF | TGTGCCAGTTCTCGCGAGGGCCCACGGTTGAGTAGCACAGATACGCAGTATTTT
NA | 11 | TRBJ1-1 | TRBV10-3 | NA | CAISGNTEAFF | TGTGCCATCTCCGGGAATACTGAAGCTTTCTTT
once | 15 | TRBJ1-1 | TRBV4-1 | NA | CASSRGLDSNTEAFF | TGCGCCAGCAGCCGCGGGTTGGACTCGAACACTGAAGCTTTCTTT
NA | 14 | TRBJ1-2 | TRBV6-5 | NA | CASTSREGSWGYTF | TGTGCCAGCACCTCCCGGGAGGGGTCATGGGGCTACACCTTC
NA | 16 | TRBJ1-1 | TRBV6-5 | NA | CASSYSVFGANTEAFF | TGTGCCAGCAGTTACTCTGTATTCGGAGCGAACACTGAAGCTTTCTTT
NA | 14 | TRBJ1-6 | TRBV28 | NA | CASSLLFYNSPLHF | TGTGCCAGCAGCCTCCTGTTTTATAATTCACCCCTCCACTTT
NA | 15 | TRBJ2-7 | TRBV30 | NA | CAWRGNGGGTYEQYF | TGTGCCTGGAGAGGCAACGGGGGAGGTACCTACGAGCAGTACTTC
NA | 16 | TRBJ1-1 | TRBV12-5 | NA | CASGLVLDRMNTEAFF | TGTGCTAGTGGTTTGGTACTGGACAGAATGAACACTGAAGCTTTCTTT
NA | 13 | TRBJ1-2 | TRBV6-1 | NA | CASSERRNYGYTF | TGTGCCAGCAGTGAACGTCGGAACTATGGCTACACCTTC
once | 16 | TRBJ1-5 | TRBV18 | NA | CASSQEQGGAGQPQHF | TGTGCCAGCTCACAAGAACAGGGAGGGGCTGGTCAGCCCCAGCATTTT
once | 16 | TRBJ1-1 | TRBV7-2 | NA | CASRPGTTNKRTEAFF | TGTGCCAGCAGACCCGGGACAACGAACAAAAGAACTGAAGCTTTCTTT
once | 14 | TRBJ2-5 | TRBV28 | NA | CASSSGQLQETQYF | TGTGCCAGCAGTTCCGGACAGCTACAAGAGACCCAGTACTTC
NA | 15 | TRBJ2-5 | TRBV5-1 | NA | CASRLAASYQETQYF | TGCGCCAGCAGGTTAGCGGCCTCGTACCAAGAGACCCAGTACTTC
NA | 11 | TRBJ2-5 | TRBV20-1 | NA | CSASYQETQYF | TGCAGTGCTAGCTACCAAGAGACCCAGTACTTC
NA | 14 | TRBJ1-1 | TRBV9 | NA | CASSLAGGGTEAFF | TGTGCCAGCAGCCTAGCGGGGGGTGGCACTGAAGCTTTCTTT
NA | 15 | TRBJ2-5 | TRBV25-1 | TRBD1 | CASSEIGGQGETQYF | TGTGCCAGCAGTGAAATCGGGGGACAGGGAGAGACCCAGTACTTC
once | 14 | TRBJ1-3 | TRBV10-3 | TRBD1 | CASRDSLSGNTIYF | TGTGCCTCGAGGGACAGCCTCTCTGGAAACACCATATATTTT
NA | 16 | TRBJ2-5 | TRBV7-2 | NA | CASSPNADRSQETQYF | TGTGCCAGCAGCCCGAATGCCGACAGGTCCCAAGAGACCCAGTACTTC
NA | 16 | TRBJ2-3 | TRBV18 | TRBD1 | CASSPFLQGNADTQYF | TGTGCCAGCTCGCCTTTTTTACAGGGGAATGCAGATACGCAGTATTTT
NA | 14 | TRBJ1-4 | TRBV5-1 | NA | CASSLRTEDEKLFF | TGCGCCAGCAGCTTGCGGACAGAGGATGAAAAACTGTTTTTT
NA | 16 | TRBJ2-1 | TRBV7-9 | NA | CASSLVNGSSYNEQFF | TGTGCCAGCAGCTTAGTGAACGGGAGTTCCTACAATGAGCAGTTCTTC
NA | 13 | TRBJ1-5 | TRBV18 | TRBD1 | CASTGTANQPQHF | TGTGCCAGCACGGGGACAGCTAATCAGCCCCAGCATTTT
NA | 15 | TRBJ1-2 | TRBV19 | TRBD1 | CASSDWTGRDYGYTF | TGTGCCAGTAGTGACTGGACAGGGAGGGACTATGGCTACACCTTC
NA | 16 | TRBJ2-1 | TRBV19 | TRBD1 | CASSIGGQGSYNEQFF | TGTGCCAGTAGTATCGGAGGACAGGGATCCTACAATGAGCAGTTCTTC
NA | 15 | TRBJ2-3 | TRBV7-2 | NA | CASSLTASSTDTQYF | TGTGCCAGCAGCTTGACAGCCTCTAGCACAGATACGCAGTATTTT
NA | 14 | TRBJ1-2 | TRBV5-1 | TRBD1 | CASSLVTGWYGYTF | TGCGCCAGCAGCTTGGTGACAGGGTGGTATGGCTACACCTTC
once | 17 | TRBJ2-1 | TRBV4-1 | TRBD1 | CASSPRQGAGSYNEQFF | TGCGCCAGCAGCCCCCGACAGGGGGCGGGATCCTACAATGAGCAGTTCTTC
NA | 15 | TRBJ2-1 | TRBV6-4 | TRBD2 | CASSRTSGVDNEQFF | TGTGCCAGCAGTCGGACTAGCGGGGTTGACAATGAGCAGTTCTTC
once | 16 | TRBJ1-1 | TRBV30 | NA | CAWSARSGALNTEAFF | TGTGCCTGGAGTGCTCGATCTGGAGCTCTGAACACTGAAGCTTTCTTT